The rows below give T cell receptor beta chains drawn from one sample of a study of blood T cells in healthy people across ages. One entry per CDR3 protein results from TCRdb running MiXCR on the 5' RACE reads. Among about 1.6 million distinct CDR3 sequences listed, about 31% were seen once. What was sequenced was blood. These receptors were taken from a woman aged 25 to 39 in good health. Each CDR3 is given with its conserved first and last residue. D genes are given only for firm matches. Not every row has a clone size; where given, it reads once, few, many or a size class.

clone_size: .
j_call: TRBJ1-1
d_call: .
v_call: TRBV29-1
cdr3_nt: TGCAGCGTTCAAACGGTGAACACTGAAGCTTTCTTT
cdr3_aa: CSVQTVNTEAFF

clone_size: .
j_call: TRBJ1-2
d_call: .
v_call: TRBV12-3/TRBV12-4
cdr3_nt: TGTGCCAGCAGTCTCCAGGTATCTTATGGCTACACCTTC
cdr3_aa: CASSLQVSYGYTF

clone_size: .
j_call: TRBJ2-1
d_call: TRBD1
v_call: TRBV3-1
cdr3_nt: TGTGCCAGCAGTCCTAGGGGGACAGGGACCTACAATGAGCAGTTCTTC
cdr3_aa: CASSPRGTGTYNEQFF

clone_size: .
j_call: TRBJ1-1
d_call: .
v_call: TRBV5-1
cdr3_nt: TGCGCCAGCAGCTCCGCCGGGCCTCACGAAGCTTTCTTT
cdr3_aa: CASSSAGPHEAFF

clone_size: .
j_call: TRBJ2-7
d_call: .
v_call: TRBV9
cdr3_nt: TGTGCCTGCAGCGTGATGGAGGGCTACGAGCAGTACTTC
cdr3_aa: CACSVMEGYEQYF

clone_size: .
j_call: TRBJ2-2
d_call: .
v_call: TRBV20-1
cdr3_nt: TGCAGTGCGGGAGGGGGCGGGGAGCTGTTTTTT
cdr3_aa: CSAGGGGELFF

clone_size: .
j_call: TRBJ1-1
d_call: TRBD1
v_call: TRBV2
cdr3_nt: TGTGCCAGCACACAGGGGGAAGGGACTGAAGCTTTCTTT
cdr3_aa: CASTQGEGTEAFF

clone_size: many
j_call: TRBJ2-5
d_call: TRBD2
v_call: TRBV29-1
cdr3_nt: TGCAGCGTTCCTCCTGGGACTAGCGGGAGGGGGACCCAGTACTTC
cdr3_aa: CSVPPGTSGRGTQYF

clone_size: .
j_call: TRBJ2-1
d_call: .
v_call: TRBV20-1
cdr3_nt: TGCAGTGCTAGAGAATGGGCTAGCTCAGGCAATGAGCAGTTCTTC
cdr3_aa: CSAREWASSGNEQFF

clone_size: .
j_call: TRBJ2-1
d_call: TRBD2
v_call: TRBV25-1
cdr3_nt: TGTGCCAGCAGTGAATATGGACTAGCGGGAGGGCCGTTCGATGAGCAGTTCTTC
cdr3_aa: CASSEYGLAGGPFDEQFF

clone_size: .
j_call: TRBJ1-2
d_call: TRBD1
v_call: TRBV11-2
cdr3_nt: TGTGCCAGCAGCTTGGACAGGGCCATTAACTATGGCTACACCTTC
cdr3_aa: CASSLDRAINYGYTF

clone_size: few
j_call: TRBJ2-5
d_call: .
v_call: TRBV20-1
cdr3_nt: TGCAGTGCTAGGCAGGGCTACCCAGAGACCCGGTACTTC
cdr3_aa: CSARQGYPETRYF

clone_size: .
j_call: TRBJ2-1
d_call: TRBD2
v_call: TRBV27
cdr3_nt: TGTGCCAGCAAAGGAGCGGGAGGAAGAGAGCAGTTCTTC
cdr3_aa: CASKGAGGREQFF

clone_size: .
j_call: TRBJ2-7
d_call: TRBD2
v_call: TRBV5-1
cdr3_nt: TGCGCCAGCAGCTTGGCTAGCGGGAGAGGCTACGAGCAGTACTTC
cdr3_aa: CASSLASGRGYEQYF

clone_size: .
j_call: TRBJ2-6
d_call: .
v_call: TRBV7-3
cdr3_nt: TGTGCCAGCAGCTTAACGGCGGGGCGCTCCTCTGGGGCCAACGTCCGGACTTTC
cdr3_aa: CASSLTAGRSSGANVRTF

clone_size: .
j_call: TRBJ2-5
d_call: TRBD2
v_call: TRBV11-2
cdr3_nt: TGTGCCAGCAGCACCCGTGGTAGCGGGAGGGGGGAGACCCAGTACTTC
cdr3_aa: CASSTRGSGRGETQYF

clone_size: few
j_call: TRBJ2-7
d_call: .
v_call: TRBV7-6
cdr3_nt: TGTGCCAGCCCCCTCCCGTGGACGATGGCTCGGCAGTACTTC
cdr3_aa: CASPLPWTMARQYF

clone_size: .
j_call: TRBJ2-3
d_call: TRBD2
v_call: TRBV5-1
cdr3_nt: TGCGCCAGCCGACGGGACTACGGCACAGATACGCAGTATTTT
cdr3_aa: CASRRDYGTDTQYF

clone_size: .
j_call: TRBJ2-3
d_call: TRBD2
v_call: TRBV5-6
cdr3_nt: TGTGCCAGCATGTTTAGCGGGAGCAGGAGCACAGATACGCAGTATTTT
cdr3_aa: CASMFSGSRSTDTQYF

clone_size: .
j_call: TRBJ2-7
d_call: .
v_call: TRBV15
cdr3_nt: TGTGCCACCAGCAGAGAGGTGACGAGCTCCTACGAGCAGTACTTC
cdr3_aa: CATSREVTSSYEQYF

clone_size: .
j_call: TRBJ1-1
d_call: TRBD1
v_call: TRBV5-5
cdr3_nt: TGTGCCAGCAGCCTCAGGGGGTGGAACACTGAAGCTTTCTTT
cdr3_aa: CASSLRGWNTEAFF

clone_size: .
j_call: TRBJ2-7
d_call: TRBD1
v_call: TRBV27
cdr3_nt: TGTGCCAGCGGGGGACAGAGATCCTCCTACGAGCAGTACTTC
cdr3_aa: CASGGQRSSYEQYF

clone_size: once
j_call: TRBJ2-7
d_call: TRBD2
v_call: TRBV6-5
cdr3_nt: TGTGCCAACAGTTACTCGATCAATTCCGCTAGCGGGATCTACGAGCAGTACTTC
cdr3_aa: CANSYSINSASGIYEQYF

clone_size: few
j_call: TRBJ2-1
d_call: TRBD1
v_call: TRBV5-1
cdr3_nt: TGCGCCAGCAGCTTGGGTCAGGGGGCTGACAATGAGCAGTTCTTC
cdr3_aa: CASSLGQGADNEQFF

clone_size: .
j_call: TRBJ1-2
d_call: TRBD1
v_call: TRBV5-6
cdr3_nt: TGTGCCAGCAGCTGGGACAGGGACTATGGCTACACCTTC
cdr3_aa: CASSWDRDYGYTF

clone_size: .
j_call: TRBJ1-4
d_call: .
v_call: TRBV7-2
cdr3_nt: TGTGCCAGCAGCCTACAGGTCGGGGAAAAACTGTTTTTT
cdr3_aa: CASSLQVGEKLFF

clone_size: .
j_call: TRBJ1-2
d_call: .
v_call: TRBV29-1
cdr3_nt: TGCAGCGTTAACGGGGTCTGGGATGGCTACACCTTC
cdr3_aa: CSVNGVWDGYTF

clone_size: few
j_call: TRBJ2-1
d_call: TRBD2
v_call: TRBV7-8
cdr3_nt: TGTGCCAGCAGCTCAAGGGGACTAGCGGGGCTGAGCTCCTACAATGAGCAGTTCTTC
cdr3_aa: CASSSRGLAGLSSYNEQFF

clone_size: few
j_call: TRBJ2-1
d_call: TRBD2
v_call: TRBV7-3
cdr3_nt: TGTGCCAGCAGCTCCACCCGGACTAGCGGGGTGGATGAGCAGTTCTTC
cdr3_aa: CASSSTRTSGVDEQFF

clone_size: .
j_call: TRBJ2-1
d_call: TRBD1
v_call: TRBV28
cdr3_nt: TGTGCCAGCAGTTTATCCGGGACAGGTTCGCAGTTCTTC
cdr3_aa: CASSLSGTGSQFF

clone_size: .
j_call: TRBJ1-1
d_call: .
v_call: TRBV3-1
cdr3_nt: TGTGCCAGCAGGGAGCAGGGTCGTATGGCCACTGAAGCTTTCTTT
cdr3_aa: CASREQGRMATEAFF

clone_size: .
j_call: TRBJ2-7
d_call: TRBD2
v_call: TRBV20-1
cdr3_nt: TGCAGTGCTAGCCTGACTAGCGGGGGGCCCGAGCAGTACTTC
cdr3_aa: CSASLTSGGPEQYF